This T cell receptor beta chain appears in the sequencing data of a study of identical twins. Study-level points and caveats: With abundant cord blood beta clonotypes, insertions were fewer; memory repertoires showed no such pattern.

Healthy Caucasian donors formed the entire cohort. V lost 0 bases and J lost 8, with 11 bases in between. Germline CDR1 and CDR2: SGHRS and YFSETQ. This CDR3 is 13 amino acids long. Each CDR3 protein gets one entry after TCRdb re-called the 5' RACE reads with MiXCR. The table records roughly 1.6 million distinct CDR3 sequences, about 32% of them present only once. This clonotype has only a few counts. The antigen is unknown. The specimen was cord blood. The chain carries TRBV5-1 and TRBJ1-2, with D hard to call. The receptor comes from a newborn girl in good health. CDR3 nucleotides: TGCGCCAGCAGCTTGGAGAGGGTGGGAGGCTACACCTTC. This sequence encodes CASSLERVGGYTF.